Below, 13 T cell receptor beta chains from the same sample are listed, as sequenced in a study of blood T cell repertoires in COVID-19. The assay was immunoSEQ multiplex PCR, and TCRdb's table has in-frame clones only and misses some. The table lists 54,000 or so clones, roughly 86% of them singletons, with around 24% in the top ten. Source material: peripheral blood. The source of these receptors is a woman older than 75 with acute or convalescent COVID-19.

This rearrangement joins TRBV10-2 to TRBJ1-6; a possible D gene is TRBD1 (5 bases). Per the germline V gene, CDR1 is WSHSY and CDR2 is SAAADI. The CDR3 totals 13 residues. V lost 6 bases and J 12 bases, leaving 15 bases between the germline ends. In DNA form, the CDR3 reads TGCGCCAGCAGGGACTACCAAGGGGAACCCCTCCACTTT. It encodes CASRDYQGEPLHF.

V gene TRBV3-1 (or the pseudogene TRBV3-2) combines with J gene TRBJ1-2, with D hard to call. Germline V gene data show CDR1 as LGHDT and CDR2 as YNNKEL (reference sequence). The CDR3 loop spans 15 amino acids. V gave up 0 bases and J gave up 5 bases, with 13 bases separating them. CDR3 loop: CASSQDLRSEYGYTF. CDR3 DNA: TGTGCCAGCAGCCAAGATTTACGCAGCGAATATGGCTACACCTTC.

V usage is TRBV6-4 and J usage is TRBJ1-2; the match to TRBD1 covers 7 bases. Trimming took 0 bases from V and 8 from J; bases not matched to a gene: 9. The CDR3 length is 15 residues. Germline assignment: CDR1 MRHNA and CDR2 SNTAGT. The CDR3 region is CASSDSNRGSGGYTF. DNA for the CDR3: TGTGCCAGCAGTGACTCGAACAGGGGCTCCGGGGGCTACACCTTC.

This clone was observed a handful of times. The chain recombines TRBV18 with TRBJ2-3, with D maybe TRBD1 (5 bases). CDR3 length: 17 amino acids. Between the trimmed V and J ends, which lost 3 bases and 2 bases, there was a span of 18 bases. The V gene's germline CDR1 is KGHSH and CDR2 LQKENI. CDR3 DNA sequence: TGTGCCAGCTCACCCAAAACTACAGGCCGAACCACAGATACGCAGTATTTT. This codes for CASSPKTTGRTTDTQYF.

The J gene is TRBJ2-2, the V gene TRBV15; TRBD1 matches 8 bases. The CDR3 consists of 17 residues. With 0 bases clipped from V and 1 base from J, the junction kept 4 bases outside the gene matches. Germline CDR1 LNHNV, CDR2 YYDKDF (reference sequence). In DNA form, the CDR3 reads TGTGCCACCAGCAGAGATCCTGGGACAGGGAACACCGGGGAGCTGTTTTTT. Translation gives CATSRDPGTGNTGELFF.

The rearrangement links TRBV11-3 to TRBJ2-1; 9 bases agree with TRBD2. Trimming at V came to 4 bases and at J to 8 bases, leaving 6 bases not matched to a gene. The CDR3 covers 14 residues. The germline V gene has CDR1 SGHNT and CDR2 YENEEA. The DNA for the CDR3 is TGTGCCAGCAGCTCGAAGCGGGGGGCGCATGAGCAGTTCTTC. Protein product: CASSSKRGAHEQFF. Based on the CDR3 plus reference TRBV11-3 and TRBJ2-1, the full variable domain is EAGVVQSPRYKIIEKKQPVAFWCNPISGHNTLYWYLQNLGQGPELLIRYENEEAVDDSQLPKDRFSAERLKGVDSTLKIQPAELGDSAVYLCASSSKRGAHEQFFGPGTRLTVL.

The CDR3 protein is CASGTGFEEQYF. As DNA, the CDR3 is TGTGCCAGCGGGACAGGGTTTGAAGAGCAGTACTTC. The rearrangement joins TRBV2 to TRBJ2-7; 9 nucleotides align to TRBD1. The CDR3 contains 12 residues. V lost 8 bases to trimming and J lost 7 bases; unmatched junction nucleotides: 6. Germline loops: CDR1 SNHLY, CDR2 FYNNEI.

The rearrangement links TRBV29-1 to TRBJ1-2; TRBD1 aligns across 8 bases. The CDR3 sequence is 13 residues long. Germline V CDR1 and CDR2: SQVTM, ANQGSEA. V dropped 7 bases and J dropped 2; count of bases not matched to a gene: 6. The DNA of the CDR3 is TGCAGCGCTCGACAGGGGACCAACTATGGCTACACCTTC. Translation: CSARQGTNYGYTF.

The chain employs TRBV3-1 (or the pseudogene TRBV3-2) and TRBJ2-3; tentative D call: TRBD1 (5 bases). The CDR3 extends over 18 amino acids. From germline, CDR1 is LGHDT and CDR2 YNNKEL (reference sequence). V gave up 4 bases and J gave up 1 base, with 21 bases separating them. CDR3: CASSPPRRSAGRTDTQYF. Here the CDR3 DNA reads TGTGCCAGCAGCCCCCCCCGTCGGTCGGCAGGGCGCACAGATACGCAGTATTTT.

This chain's CDR3 is CASSLGGAGTGELFF. Written as DNA, the CDR3 is TGTGCCAGCAGTCTAGGGGGCGCGGGCACCGGGGAGCTGTTTTTT. The V gene is TRBV6-5, the J gene TRBJ2-2; 7 nucleotides align to TRBD1. The CDR3 sequence is 15 residues long. From germline, CDR1 is MNHEY and CDR2 SVGAGI. J was trimmed by 4 bases and V by 5 bases; bases with no gene match: 7.

The chain joins TRBV6-7 to TRBJ2-5; tentatively, D is TRBD2 (6 bases). TRBV6-7 falls under the ORF class, with uncertain function. The CDR3 sequence is 16 residues long. With 5 bases removed from V and 1 base from J, the gap between germline ends came to 17 bases. CDR3 sequence (DNA): TGTGCCAGCAGTCTCAACCCCGGGGGTTTCCAAGAGACCCAGTACTTC. This encodes CASSLNPGGFQETQYF.

The rearrangement links TRBV3-1 (or the pseudogene TRBV3-2) to TRBJ1-6; TRBD1 is a possible D gene (5 bases). Germline V lookup: CDR1 LGHDT, CDR2 YNNKEL (reference sequence). Trimming pared 1 base from V and 10 bases from J, leaving 11 bases between. This CDR3 comprises 14 residues. The CDR3 spells CASSQGQGRSPLHF. Written as DNA, the CDR3 is TGTGCCAGCAGCCAAGGCCAGGGTCGATCACCCCTCCACTTT.

The chain combines TRBV2 with TRBJ1-1; no firm D call. Germline loops: CDR1 SNHLY, CDR2 FYNNEI. This CDR3 is 13 amino acids long. Trimming took 4 bases from V and 6 from J, leaving 12 bases between them. CDR3 in amino acids: CASSGSPGAEAFF. CDR3 coding DNA: TGTGCCAGCAGTGGGTCCCCCGGGGCTGAAGCTTTCTTT.